The next 13 T cell receptor beta chains were all read from a single sample in a study of metastatic and nonmetastatic thyroid tumors. Ahead of thyroid surgery, no patient had received treatment of any kind. Using MiXCR, TCRdb reanalyzed the PCR reads. The sample holds 30,000 to 50,000 clones, 13% seen once. The sequenced material came from blood. The receptor set was obtained from a female donor with papillary thyroid cancer or a benign thyroid nodule (not recorded which). Some clones in this sample may be carry-over from other donors' samples.

This clone has at least ten counts. This chain joins TRBV5-5 and TRBJ2-3; 8 nucleotides line up with TRBD1. V gave up 4 bases and J gave up 4 bases; unmatched junction bases: 5. Per germline, CDR1 SGHKS and CDR2 YYEKEE (reference sequence). The CDR3 totals 14 residues. The CDR3 spells CASSTGQGSDTQYF. The CDR3 nucleotides read TGTGCCAGCAGCACCGGACAGGGTTCAGATACGCAGTATTTT.

By share of the sample, this clone is medium-sized. The chain combines TRBV12-3 or TRBV12-4 with TRBJ1-6; no clear D. Between the trimmed V and J ends, which lost 4 bases and 6 bases, there was a span of 10 bases. This CDR3 has 14 amino acids. CDR3 in amino acids: CASSSRGPNSPLHF. In DNA form, the CDR3 reads TGTGCCAGCAGTTCGAGAGGTCCTAATTCACCCCTCCACTTT.

In its sample, this clone was seen many times. Being one base from a much bigger clone, this may be a read error. The rearrangement joins TRBV2 to TRBJ2-3; the match to TRBD2 covers 9 bases. V dropped 4 bases and J dropped 5; count of bases not matched to a gene: 7. The CDR3 has 15 residues. From germline, CDR1 is SNHLY and CDR2 FYNNEI. In DNA, the CDR3 is TGTGCCAGCAGTGGGACTAGCGAGGTTGTAGATACGCAGTATTTT. Encoded protein: CASSGTSEVVDTQYF.

This clone was recorded many times. The CDR3 is CAWRGQGLTNYGYTF. The CDR3 DNA reads TGTGCCTGGAGAGGACAGGGACTAACTAACTATGGCTACACCTTC. This rearrangement joins TRBV30 to TRBJ1-2; 8 nucleotides align to TRBD1. Germline V CDR1 and CDR2: GTSNPN, SVGIG (reference sequence). The CDR3 length is 15 residues. V lost 3 bases to trimming and J lost 0 bases; unmatched junction nucleotides: 6.

Many counts were recorded for this clone. V and J are TRBV12-3 or TRBV12-4 and TRBJ1-2, with a weak D call TRBD1 (6 bases). The CDR3 is 13 amino acids. Trimming took off 10 bases at V and 8 bases at J, with 20 bases between the two ends. The CDR3 loop is CATRLGGYGGYTF. CDR3 sequence (DNA): TGTGCCACCCGACTGGGGGGCTATGGGGGCTACACCTTC.

This clone was observed at least ten times. This specimen includes other DNA sequences encoding the same CDR3. The chain employs TRBV10-3 and TRBJ2-1, with TRBD2 identical over 11 bases. Germline assignment: CDR1 ENHRY and CDR2 SYGVKD. The CDR3 has 16 amino acids. The junction had 7 bases not matched to a gene; V was cut back by 3 bases and J by 6 bases. The CDR3 sequence is CAISDLGTSGPNEQFF. The CDR3 DNA sequence: TGTGCCATCAGTGACCTCGGGACTAGCGGACCCAATGAGCAGTTCTTC.

This clone was seen many times. The gene calls are TRBV30 and TRBJ1-2; a weak D match, TRBD1 (5 bases). CDR1 is GTSNPN, CDR2 SVGIG, per germline (reference sequence). V lost 5 bases to trimming and J lost 4 bases, with 20 bases between them. The CDR3 is made up of 15 amino acids. This chain's CDR3 is CAWAPQSGGLYGYTF. CDR3 nucleotide sequence: TGTGCCTGGGCTCCTCAATCCGGGGGACTCTATGGCTACACCTTC.

This clone was recorded many times. The rearrangement links TRBV7-9 to TRBJ2-7; 8 bases fit TRBD2. The ends lost 9 bases at V and 0 bases at J; junction bases unmatched: 7. CDR1 and CDR2 (germline): SEHNR, FQNEAQ (reference sequence). The CDR3 sequence is 14 residues long. DNA for the CDR3: TGTGCCAGTCGCAAAAGCGGGAGCTCCTACGAGCAGTACTTC. Amino acids: CASRKSGSSYEQYF. The full variable domain, its missing parts supplied by reference TRBV7-9 and TRBJ2-7, is DTGVSQNPRHKITKRGQNVTFRCDPISEHNRLYWYRQTLGQGPEFLTYFQNEAQLEKSRLLSDRFSAERPKGSFSTLEIQRTEQGDSAMYLCASRKSGSSYEQYFGPGTRLTVT.

In its sample, this clone was seen a few times. This CDR3 fails to terminate in the conserved phenylalanine or tryptophan, so it likely reflects a read error. The chain carries TRBV6-1 and TRBJ2-7; TRBD2 matches at 13 bases. The germline V gene encodes CDR1 MNHNS and CDR2 SASEGT. The CDR3 runs to 15 residues. Unmatched junction bases numbered 4, after V lost 7 bases and J lost 1 base. The CDR3: CASIGLAGASYEQYL. CDR3 nucleotides: TGTGCCAGCATCGGACTAGCGGGAGCGTCCTACGAGCAGTACCTC.

This clone was counted ten times or more. V is TRBV12-3 or TRBV12-4 and J is TRBJ2-3, with D unresolved. CDR3 length: 14 amino acids. Trimming cost V 4 bases and J 2 bases, with 10 bases left between them. CDR3 nucleotides: TGTGCCAGCAGTTCCCCCCCGAACACAGATACGCAGTATTTT. This encodes CASSSPPNTDTQYF.

In this sample, this clone turned up a few times. A much larger clone sits a single nucleotide away, making a read error possible. The rearrangement joins TRBV7-3 to TRBJ2-5; 14 nucleotides line up with TRBD2. The germline CDR1 and CDR2 sequences are SGHTA and FQGTGA. The CDR3 totals 19 residues. This CDR3 reads CASILRSSGTSGSKETQYF. In DNA form, the CDR3 reads TGTGCCAGCATCTTAAGGTCATCGGGGACTAGCGGGAGCAAAGAGACCCAGTACTTC.

The table lists this clone with many counts. V gene TRBV6-1 combines with J gene TRBJ1-1; D not resolved. In germline, CDR1 is MNHNS, CDR2 SASEGT. V dropped 7 bases and J dropped 2 bases, with 14 bases sitting between them. CDR3 length: 14 amino acids. CDR3 region: CASIWYPVNTEAFF. CDR3 in DNA: TGTGCCAGCATTTGGTATCCGGTCAACACTGAAGCTTTCTTT.

This clone was recorded at least ten times. The chain links TRBV30 to TRBJ1-2; D not certain. The CDR3 contains 13 residues. V lost 5 bases and J lost 9, with 19 bases in between. Germline CDR1 reads GTSNPN; CDR2 reads SVGIG (reference sequence). The CDR3 nucleotides are TGTGCCTGGTATGCCGAGGTGATCAGAAGCTACACCTTC. It encodes CAWYAEVIRSYTF.